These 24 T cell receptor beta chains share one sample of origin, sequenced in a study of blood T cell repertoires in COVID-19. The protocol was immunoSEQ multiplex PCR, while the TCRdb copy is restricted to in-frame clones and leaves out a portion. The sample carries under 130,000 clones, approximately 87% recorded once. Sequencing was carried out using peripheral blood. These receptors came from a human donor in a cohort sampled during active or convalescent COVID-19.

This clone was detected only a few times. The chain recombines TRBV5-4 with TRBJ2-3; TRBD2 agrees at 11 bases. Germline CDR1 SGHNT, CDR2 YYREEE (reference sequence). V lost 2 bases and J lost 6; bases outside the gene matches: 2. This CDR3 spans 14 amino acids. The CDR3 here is CASSFSGGADTQYF. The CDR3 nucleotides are TGTGCCAGCAGCTTTAGCGGGGGGGCTGATACGCAGTATTTT.

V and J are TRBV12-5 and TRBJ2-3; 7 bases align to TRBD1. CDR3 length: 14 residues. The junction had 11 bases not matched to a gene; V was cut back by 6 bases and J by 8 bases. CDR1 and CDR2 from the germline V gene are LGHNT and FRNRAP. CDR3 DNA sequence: TGTGCTAGTGGCTACAGGGGAGCCGAGGGTACGCAGTATTTT. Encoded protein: CASGYRGAEGTQYF. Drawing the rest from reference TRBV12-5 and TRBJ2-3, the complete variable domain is DARVTQTPRHKVTEMGQEVTMRCQPILGHNTVFWYRQTMMQGLELLAYFRNRAPLDDSGMPKDRFSAEMPDATLATLKIQPSEPRDSAVYFCASGYRGAEGTQYFGPGTRLTVL.

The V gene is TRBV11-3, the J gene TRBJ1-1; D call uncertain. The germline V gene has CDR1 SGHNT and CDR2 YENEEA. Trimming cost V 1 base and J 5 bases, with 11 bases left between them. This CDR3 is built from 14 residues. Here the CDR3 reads CASSLVPAGTEAFF. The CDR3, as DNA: TGTGCCAGCAGCTTAGTTCCGGCGGGGACTGAAGCTTTCTTT.

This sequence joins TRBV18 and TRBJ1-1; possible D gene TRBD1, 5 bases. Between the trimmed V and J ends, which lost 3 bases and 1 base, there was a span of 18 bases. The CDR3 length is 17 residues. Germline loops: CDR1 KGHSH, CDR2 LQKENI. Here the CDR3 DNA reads TGTGCCAGCTCACCGGGGGGAAGGCTTAACACGAACACTGAAGCTTTCTTT. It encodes CASSPGGRLNTNTEAFF.

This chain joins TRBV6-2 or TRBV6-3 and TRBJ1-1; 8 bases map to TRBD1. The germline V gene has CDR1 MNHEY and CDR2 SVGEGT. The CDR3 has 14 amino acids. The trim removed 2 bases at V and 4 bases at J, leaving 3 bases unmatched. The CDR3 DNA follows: TGTGCCAGCAGTTACGGACAGGGAGGCACTGAAGCTTTCTTT. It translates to CASSYGQGGTEAFF.

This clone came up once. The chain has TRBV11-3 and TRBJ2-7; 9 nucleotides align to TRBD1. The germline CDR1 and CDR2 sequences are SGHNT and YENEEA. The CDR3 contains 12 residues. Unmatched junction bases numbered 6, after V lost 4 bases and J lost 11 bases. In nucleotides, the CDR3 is TGTGCCAGCAGCTCCACAGGGGGCCGGGAGTACTTC. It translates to CASSSTGGREYF. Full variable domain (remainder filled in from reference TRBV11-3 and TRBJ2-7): EAGVVQSPRYKIIEKKQPVAFWCNPISGHNTLYWYLQNLGQGPELLIRYENEEAVDDSQLPKDRFSAERLKGVDSTLKIQPAELGDSAVYLCASSSTGGREYFGPGTRLTVT.

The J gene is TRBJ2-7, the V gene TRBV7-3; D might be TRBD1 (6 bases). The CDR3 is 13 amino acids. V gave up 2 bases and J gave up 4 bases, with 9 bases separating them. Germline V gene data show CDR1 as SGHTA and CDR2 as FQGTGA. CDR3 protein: CASSLLRGYEQYF. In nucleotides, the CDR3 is TGTGCCAGCAGCTTATTGAGGGGGTACGAGCAGTACTTC.

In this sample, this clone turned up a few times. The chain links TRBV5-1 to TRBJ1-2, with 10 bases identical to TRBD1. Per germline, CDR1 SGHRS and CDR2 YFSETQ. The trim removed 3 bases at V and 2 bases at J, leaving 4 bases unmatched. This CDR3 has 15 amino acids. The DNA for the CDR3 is TGCGCCAGCAGCTGGGGGGACAGGGGAAACTATGGCTACACCTTC. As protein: CASSWGDRGNYGYTF.

CDR3 amino acids: CASSPGGTIKYF. The CDR3 region has the DNA TGTGCCAGCAGTCCCGGGGGGACAATCAAGTACTTC. The V and J genes are TRBV12-3 or TRBV12-4 and TRBJ2-7; D is perhaps TRBD2 (7 bases). V lost 5 bases to trimming and J lost 11 bases, with 16 bases between them. The CDR3 runs 12 residues.

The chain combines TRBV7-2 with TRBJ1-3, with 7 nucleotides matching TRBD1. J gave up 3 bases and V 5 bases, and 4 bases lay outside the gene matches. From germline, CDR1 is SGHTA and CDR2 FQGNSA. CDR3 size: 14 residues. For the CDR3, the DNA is TGTGCCAGCAGCCTGGACAGGCGTGGAAACACCATATATTTT. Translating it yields CASSLDRRGNTIYF.

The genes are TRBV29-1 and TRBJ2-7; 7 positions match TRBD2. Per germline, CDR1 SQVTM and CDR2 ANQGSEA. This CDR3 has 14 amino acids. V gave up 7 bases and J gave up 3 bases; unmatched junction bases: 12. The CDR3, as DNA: TGCAGCGCCCGAGTCGGTCGCGGGGGCTACGAGCAGTACTTC. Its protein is CSARVGRGGYEQYF.

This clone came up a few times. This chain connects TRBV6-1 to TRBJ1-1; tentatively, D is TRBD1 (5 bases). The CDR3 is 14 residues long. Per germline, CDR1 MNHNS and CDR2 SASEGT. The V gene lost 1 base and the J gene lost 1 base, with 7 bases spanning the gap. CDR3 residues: CASSEVDRNTEAFF. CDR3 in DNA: TGTGCCAGCAGTGAAGTAGACAGGAACACTGAAGCTTTCTTT.

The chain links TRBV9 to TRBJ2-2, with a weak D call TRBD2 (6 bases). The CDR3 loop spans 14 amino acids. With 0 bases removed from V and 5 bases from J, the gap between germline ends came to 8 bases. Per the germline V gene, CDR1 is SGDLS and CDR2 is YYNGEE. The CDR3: CASSVGLATGELFF. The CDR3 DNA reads TGTGCCAGCAGCGTAGGGCTAGCGACCGGGGAGCTGTTTTTT.

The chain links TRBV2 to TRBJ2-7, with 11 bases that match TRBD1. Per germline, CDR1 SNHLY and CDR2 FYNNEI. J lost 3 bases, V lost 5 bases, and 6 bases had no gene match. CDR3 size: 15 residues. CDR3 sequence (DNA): TGTGCCAGCAGTACCCTAGGGACAGGGGGCTACGAGCAGTACTTC. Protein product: CASSTLGTGGYEQYF.

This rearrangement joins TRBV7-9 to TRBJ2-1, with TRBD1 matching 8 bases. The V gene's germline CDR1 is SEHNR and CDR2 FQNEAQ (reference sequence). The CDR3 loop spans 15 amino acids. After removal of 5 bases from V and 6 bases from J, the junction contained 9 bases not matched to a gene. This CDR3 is CASSIWTGRINEQFF. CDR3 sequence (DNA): TGTGCCAGCAGCATATGGACAGGGCGGATCAATGAGCAGTTCTTC.

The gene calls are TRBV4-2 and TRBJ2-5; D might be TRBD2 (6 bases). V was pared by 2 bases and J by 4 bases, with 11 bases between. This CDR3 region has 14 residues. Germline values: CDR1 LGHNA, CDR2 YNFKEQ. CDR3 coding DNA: TGTGCCAGCAGCCAACTACTAGCTGCAGAGACCCAGTACTTC. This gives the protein CASSQLLAAETQYF.

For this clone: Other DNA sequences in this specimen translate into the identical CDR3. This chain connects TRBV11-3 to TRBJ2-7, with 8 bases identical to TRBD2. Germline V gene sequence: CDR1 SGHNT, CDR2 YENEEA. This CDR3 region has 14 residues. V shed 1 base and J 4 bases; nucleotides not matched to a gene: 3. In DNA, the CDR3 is TGTGCCAGCAGCTTAGTCGGGGGGGTTTACGAGCAGTACTTC. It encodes CASSLVGGVYEQYF.

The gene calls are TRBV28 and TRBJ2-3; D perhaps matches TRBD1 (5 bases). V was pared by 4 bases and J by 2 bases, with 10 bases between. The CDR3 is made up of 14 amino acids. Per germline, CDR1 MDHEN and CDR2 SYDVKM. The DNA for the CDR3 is TGTGCCAGCAGTTCCGCAGGGTACACAGATACGCAGTATTTT. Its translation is CASSSAGYTDTQYF.

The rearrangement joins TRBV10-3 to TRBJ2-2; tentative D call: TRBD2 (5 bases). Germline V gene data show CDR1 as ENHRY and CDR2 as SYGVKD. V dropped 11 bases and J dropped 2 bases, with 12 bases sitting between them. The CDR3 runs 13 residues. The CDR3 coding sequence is TGTGCCTTAGGACTCAGCAACACCGGGGAGCTGTTTTTT. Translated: CALGLSNTGELFF.

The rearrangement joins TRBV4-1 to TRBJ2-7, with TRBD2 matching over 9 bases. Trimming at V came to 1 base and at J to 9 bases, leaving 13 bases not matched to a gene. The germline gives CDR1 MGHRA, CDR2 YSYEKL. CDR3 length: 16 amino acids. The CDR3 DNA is TGCGCCAGCAGCCAAGGGGGCAACTTAGCGGGGGCCGTGCAGTACTTC. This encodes CASSQGGNLAGAVQYF.

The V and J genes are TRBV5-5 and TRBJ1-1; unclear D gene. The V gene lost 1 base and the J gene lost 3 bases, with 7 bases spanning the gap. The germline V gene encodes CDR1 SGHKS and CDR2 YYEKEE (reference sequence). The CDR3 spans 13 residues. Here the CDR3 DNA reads TGTGCCAGCAGCTTGTTGGAGGACACTGAAGCTTTCTTT. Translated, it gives CASSLLEDTEAFF.

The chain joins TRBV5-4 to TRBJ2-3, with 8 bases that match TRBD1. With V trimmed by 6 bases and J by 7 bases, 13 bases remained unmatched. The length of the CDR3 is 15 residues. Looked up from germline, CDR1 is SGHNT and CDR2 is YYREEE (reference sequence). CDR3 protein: CASTPPGQGQYTQYF. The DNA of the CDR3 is TGTGCCAGCACCCCACCCGGACAGGGTCAGTATACGCAGTATTTT.

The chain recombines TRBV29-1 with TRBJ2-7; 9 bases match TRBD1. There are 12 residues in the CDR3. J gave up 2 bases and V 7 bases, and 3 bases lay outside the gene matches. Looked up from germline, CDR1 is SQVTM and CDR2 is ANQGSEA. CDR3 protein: CSAGQGTYEQYF. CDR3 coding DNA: TGCAGCGCTGGACAGGGGACCTACGAGCAGTACTTC.

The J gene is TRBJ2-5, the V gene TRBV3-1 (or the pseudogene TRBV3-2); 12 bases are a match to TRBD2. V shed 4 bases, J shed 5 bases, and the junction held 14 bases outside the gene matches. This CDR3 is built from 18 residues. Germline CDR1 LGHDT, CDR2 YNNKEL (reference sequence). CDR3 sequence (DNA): TGTGCCAGCAGCCGGGAGGAGGTCCTAGCGGGGGGGCCGGAGACCCAGTACTTC. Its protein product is CASSREEVLAGGPETQYF.